What follows is one TCR beta chain and its context. Its antigen is not known. In patients chosen for sequencing, flow cytometry had shown CD8+CD57+ cell expansion. This specimen comes from a study of CD8+CD57+ T cells in acquired aplastic anemia. Study at large: The study obtained an average of around 2.9 ug of DNA from sorted CD4+ and CD8+ cells. Study-wide results and caveats: Between the patient and control groups, CD8+ Simpson's diversity did not differ significantly.

The use of genomic DNA as template underpinned the TCR beta VDJ and CDR3 profiling. Using its own MiXCR run on the reads, TCRdb lists one record per CDR3 protein. The profile shows about 190,000 distinct CDR3 sequences, nearly 50% of them singletons. Sequencing used sorted CD4+, CD8+, or CD8+CD57+ T cells (not recorded which) from PBMCs. This receptor was taken from a human donor with aplastic anemia.

CDR3 sequence reads: CASSYRQEETQYF. DNA for the CDR3: TGTGCCAGCAGCTATAGGCAGGAGGAGACCCAGTACTTC. The rearrangement uses TRBV13 and TRBJ2-5; unclear D gene. Germline V gives CDR1 PRHDT, CDR2 FYEKMQ (reference sequence). This CDR3 is built from 13 residues. Trimming removed 4 bases at V and 5 bases at J, with 11 bases between.